This T cell receptor (beta chain) came from a study of cytomegalovirus exposure and HLA in healthy donors. Study-level results: Three chains linked to CMV were shown in vitro to be specific for CMV antigens.

This clone is a singleton in its sample. Its antigen is as yet unknown. Generated by immunoSEQ multiplex PCR, the TCRdb table keeps only in-frame clones and is missing some. Altogether some 180,000 clones are present, about 81% being singletons, with the ten largest covering 1.2%. The junction had 3 bases not matched to a gene; V was cut back by 5 bases and J by 6 bases. This CDR3 is 14 amino acids long. Germline CDR1 LGHNA, CDR2 YNFKEQ. This chain connects TRBV4-2 to TRBJ2-1, with 11 bases matching TRBD1. Sequenced sample: PBMCs. The clonotype comes from a woman between 25 and 40 years old in good health and CMV-seronegative. Written as DNA, the CDR3 is TGTGCCAGCAGCTCCGGGACAGGGGGCAATGAGCAGTTCTTC. It yields the protein CASSSGTGGNEQFF.